This is a list of T cell receptor beta chains from one sample in a study of T cell responses to AZD1222 COVID-19 vaccine. Here immunoSEQ multiplex PCR was the method, and the copy in TCRdb shows in-frame clones only, minus some. The sample holds 85,000 to 90,000 clones; roughly 89% are singletons and the top ten take over 2%. The sample in question was peripheral blood, obtained on day 0 of AZD1222 vaccination. Source of these receptors: an adult in good health. Each CDR3 is given without its conserved first and last residue.

j_call v_call cdr3_aa
TRBJ2-7 TRBV14 ASSQDGGLALREQY
TRBJ2-6 TRBV19 ASSISSGRPRSGANVLT
TRBJ2-1 TRBV28 ASAHTGGAGGEQF
TRBJ2-1 TRBV19 ASSPLTSGTYNEQF
TRBJ2-3 TRBV24-1 ATSGAGAPDTQY
TRBJ1-1 TRBV3-1/TRBV3-2 ASRPTGGWAF
TRBJ1-2 TRBV5-4 ASSFTGGNGYT
TRBJ1-2 TRBV7-9 ASSQRQGQNYGYT
TRBJ2-2 TRBV25-1 ASSDVTSLF
TRBJ1-6 TRBV5-4 ASSFGGNNSPLH
TRBJ1-3 TRBV2 ASSLRQNSGNTIY
TRBJ1-4 TRBV7-9 ASSLWRSELNEKLF